A selection of T cell receptor beta chains follows, all from one sample in a study of chemoradiotherapy in HPV16-positive cancers. The assay was immunoSEQ multiplex PCR, and TCRdb's table has in-frame clones only and misses some. The table shows 20,000 to 25,000 clones, with roughly 90% occurring only once. The sample in question was blood, obtained from a patient who underwent chemoradiotherapy. The receptors here all came from a human donor with HPV-associated anogenital cancer. CDR3s leave out the opening cysteine and the closing phenylalanine or tryptophan. Where a row states a size, it is once, few, many or the class of an expanded clone; other rows omit it.

TRBV11-2,NA,TRBJ1-4,ASSLGLRVNEKLF
TRBV4-1,once,TRBJ2-5,ASMGTGVETQY
TRBV6-1,few,TRBJ2-2,ASSVQAGTGGSGELF
TRBV19,once,TRBJ2-3,ASKTPSGGKALGTDTQY
TRBV7-8,NA,TRBJ1-2,ASSPVIVARGNYGYT
TRBV7-9,NA,TRBJ2-5,ASSPTREVLETQY
TRBV14,NA,TRBJ2-1,ASSLLISGGAREQF
TRBV29-1,NA,TRBJ1-1,SPRGQGYRMYTEAF
TRBV6-5,once,TRBJ1-1,ASSPQGTAEAF
TRBV29-1,NA,TRBJ1-2,SALPAGGGYT
TRBV7-2,NA,TRBJ1-2,ASSLGGGRTKNYGYT
TRBV7-3,NA,TRBJ2-3,ASSYTSGETDTQY
TRBV5-8,NA,TRBJ1-1,ASSLEQNTEAF
TRBV5-6,once,TRBJ2-5,ASSLGLWAMGPKETQY
TRBV5-1,NA,TRBJ2-1,ASSGSTSVRSEQF
TRBV25-1,NA,TRBJ2-3,ASSEPSGTWQY
TRBV19,once,TRBJ1-2,ASSKGLGVPANYGYT
TRBV19,NA,TRBJ1-2,ASSISPGTVYGYT
TRBV7-2,few,TRBJ1-1,ASSVPGRNTEAF
TRBV6-1,NA,TRBJ1-1,ASSPGTSMNTEAF
TRBV11-2,NA,TRBJ2-1,ASSFPSGGAGHEQF
TRBV2,few,TRBJ2-1,ASNPTSGGTVEQF